This is a list of T cell receptor beta chains from one sample in a study of cytomegalovirus exposure and HLA in healthy donors. Sequencing was performed with immunoSEQ multiplex PCR; in TCRdb, only in-frame clones are kept and a portion is missing. The sample has more than 80,000 clones, 65% to 85% seen once. The sample was PBMCs. Receptors originate from a female donor in good health and CMV-seropositive. The CDR3 runs from the conserved cysteine through the conserved F or W. A D gene is named only where the DNA matches it firmly. A row's size may be missing; if present it is once, few, many or a size class.

D	J	size	V	DNA	CDR3
NA	TRBJ2-7	NA	TRBV6-4	TGTGCCAGCAGTGAAGGCGGGGCGGGCGAGCAGTACTTC	CASSEGGAGEQYF
TRBD1	TRBJ2-1	NA	TRBV7-2	TGTGCCAGCAGCTCTGGGGGGACAGGGGATTATGAGCAGTTCTTC	CASSSGGTGDYEQFF
NA	TRBJ1-1	once	TRBV5-1	TGCGCCAGCCGTACAGGGTCTGAAGCTTTCTTT	CASRTGSEAFF
NA	TRBJ2-7	NA	TRBV20-1	TGCAGTGGTAGGGCGGCCTACGAGCAGTACTTC	CSGRAAYEQYF
TRBD2	TRBJ2-5	NA	TRBV11-2	TGTGCCAGCAGCCCAGGCGGCGGGGGGCAAGAGACCCAGTACTTC	CASSPGGGGQETQYF
TRBD1	TRBJ2-1	NA	TRBV28	TGTGCCAGCACCCAGACAGGGGGGGGTAATGAGCAGTTCTTC	CASTQTGGGNEQFF
NA	TRBJ2-5	NA	TRBV5-6	TGTGCCAGCAGCTTCGTTGTTCTAGGGGAGGCCCAGTACTTC	CASSFVVLGEAQYF
NA	TRBJ1-1	NA	TRBV4-3	TGCGCCAGCAGCCAAGAGATCCAGGGCAGTGAAGCTTTCTTT	CASSQEIQGSEAFF
NA	TRBJ2-3	once	TRBV18	TGTGCCAGCTCACCAGAGAAGGGGGCAGATACGCAGTATTTT	CASSPEKGADTQYF
TRBD1	TRBJ2-7	NA	TRBV19	TGTGCCAGTAGTACCTCCGGGACAGGACCCTACGAGCAGTACTTC	CASSTSGTGPYEQYF
NA	TRBJ2-2	NA	TRBV5-1	TGCGCCAGCAGCTTCACAGACAGACCCACCGGGGAGCTGTTTTTT	CASSFTDRPTGELFF
NA	TRBJ2-1	NA	TRBV19	TGTGCCAGTAGTCTCGGAGGAGACAATGAGCAGTTCTTC	CASSLGGDNEQFF
TRBD1	TRBJ2-7	NA	TRBV6-4	TGTGCCAGCAGTGACGGGGGACAGGGGATCTCCTACGAGCAGTACTTC	CASSDGGQGISYEQYF
NA	TRBJ1-2	NA	TRBV5-4	TGTGCCAGCAGACCGGGAGAGGGTACAAACTATGGCTACACCTTC	CASRPGEGTNYGYTF
NA	TRBJ1-1	NA	TRBV2	TGTGCCAGCAGTCAACAGGGGAACACTGAAGCTTTCTTT	CASSQQGNTEAFF
TRBD1	TRBJ2-2	NA	TRBV2	TGTGCCAGCGGACAGGAGAACACCGGGGAGCTGTTTTTT	CASGQENTGELFF
NA	TRBJ1-2	NA	TRBV6-5	TGTGCCAGCAGTTACGGGGGGGATGGCTATGGCTACACCTTC	CASSYGGDGYGYTF
NA	TRBJ1-2	NA	TRBV28	TGTGCCAGCAGTTTAACTGGAGACAGTAACTATGGCTACACCTTC	CASSLTGDSNYGYTF
TRBD1	TRBJ2-7	NA	TRBV4-1	TGCGCCAGCAGCCCCACCGGGACAGGGAGAGGGTACGAGCAGTACTTC	CASSPTGTGRGYEQYF
NA	TRBJ2-5	NA	TRBV28	TGTGCCAGCAGTCTAGGGTCCAGGGCGCAAGAGACCCAGTACTTC	CASSLGSRAQETQYF
NA	TRBJ2-1	once	TRBV6-1	TGTGCCAGCAACGAATGGGGCCTTCGGCGTGAGCAGTTCTTC	CASNEWGLRREQFF
TRBD1	TRBJ2-7	once	TRBV7-2	TGTGCCAGCAGCCTCGACCGGGACAGGGGCTCCTACGAGCAGTACTTC	CASSLDRDRGSYEQYF
NA	TRBJ2-5	NA	TRBV2	TGTGCCAGCAGTGGGATACAGGGTAGGGGGGAGACCCAGTACTTC	CASSGIQGRGETQYF
TRBD1	TRBJ1-5	NA	TRBV6-5	TGTGCCAGCAGTTCGGACAGGAACTTCAATCAGCCCCAGCATTTT	CASSSDRNFNQPQHF
NA	TRBJ2-2	NA	TRBV7-7	TGTGCTACCCGGTCTAAGAACACCGGGGAGCTGTTTTTT	CATRSKNTGELFF
TRBD2	TRBJ2-7	once	TRBV4-1	TGCGCCAGCAGCCTCCCCGGGGGGGGGCAGGGGGAGCAGTACTTC	CASSLPGGGQGEQYF
NA	TRBJ2-4	NA	TRBV7-3	TGTGCCAGCAGCGACAGTAACATTCAGTACTTC	CASSDSNIQYF
NA	TRBJ2-1	NA	TRBV11-2	TGTGCCAGCAGCTCAGGGCCAGAGCAGTTCTTC	CASSSGPEQFF
TRBD1	TRBJ1-2	NA	TRBV29-1	TGCAGCGTCGACAGGGAATCGCGTGGCTACACCTTC	CSVDRESRGYTF
NA	TRBJ1-2	NA	TRBV19	TGTGCCAGTAGTTTATCAGGAAGGTATGGCTACACCTTC	CASSLSGRYGYTF
TRBD1	TRBJ2-7	few	TRBV5-1	TGCGCCAGCAGCCCGGGACAGACCTACGAGCAGTACTTC	CASSPGQTYEQYF
NA	TRBJ1-2	NA	TRBV11-2	TGTGCCAGCAGCTTAGACTCAGGGAATCGCTACACCTTC	CASSLDSGNRYTF
TRBD1	TRBJ2-6	NA	TRBV5-1	TGCGCCAGCAGCCCTCGACAGGGCGCGTCTGGGGCCAACGTCCTGACTTTC	CASSPRQGASGANVLTF
TRBD1	TRBJ1-2	NA	TRBV29-1	TGCAGCGTGGAGACAGGGGGCGCGGATGGCTACACCTTC	CSVETGGADGYTF
NA	TRBJ2-3	NA	TRBV5-4	TGTGCCAGCAGCTTGGAGACAGGCGTTAGCACAGATACGCAGTATTTT	CASSLETGVSTDTQYF
NA	TRBJ2-2	once	TRBV2	TGTGCCAGCAGTGTGACGCGGCACACCGGGGAGCTGTTTTTT	CASSVTRHTGELFF
TRBD1	TRBJ1-4	few	TRBV5-6	TGTGCCAGCAGGCCCGCCGGGACAGGGACTGAAAAACTGTTTTTT	CASRPAGTGTEKLFF
TRBD2	TRBJ2-3	NA	TRBV27	TGTGCCAGCCGCCGGGTAGCGGGGGGGCCTCGTACGCAGTATTTT	CASRRVAGGPRTQYF